This TCR beta chain was sequenced during a study of early T cells in non-severe SARS-CoV-2 infection. TCRdb passed the 5' RACE reads through MiXCR, listing each CDR3 protein once. The sample carries roughly 90,000 distinct CDR3 sequences, approximately 15% recorded once. This clonotype has only a few counts. The CDR3 sequence is 14 residues long. The V end was cut by 2 bases, the J end by 2 bases, with 9 bases between. The chain is built from TRBV12-3 or TRBV12-4 and TRBJ1-2; unclear D gene. This clonotype was sampled from an adult who was a healthcare worker with PCR-confirmed SARS-CoV-2 infection or an uninfected control (not recorded which). Sequences were obtained from whole blood. The CDR3 reads CASSLSSGNYGYTF. CDR3 nucleotide sequence: TGTGCCAGCAGTTTATCGTCCGGAAACTATGGCTACACCTTC.